The 7 T cell receptor beta chains below all came from one sample that was sequenced in a study of human T cells and chemical hapten exposure. Time point in this sample: pre-sensitization, week 0. The treatment here: therapeutic diphenylcyclopropenone sensitization with weekly scalp DPC. TCRdb used MiXCR to reprocess the RACE reads, holding one entry per CDR3 protein. The table includes about 380,000 distinct CDR3 sequences, roughly 4.6% detected once. The sample here was whole blood, taken in connection with sensitization to the hapten diphenylcyclopropenone (DPC). Receptors originate from a woman in her forties or fifties with alopecia areata. Some clones in this sample may be carry-over from other donors' samples.

Worth noting for this clonotype: A much bigger clone sits one base away, suggesting this may be a read error. The rearrangement joins TRBV5-1 to TRBJ2-1; D gene unclear. The J call could be wrong; TRBJ2-7 is a better fit for the DNA end. The germline gives CDR1 SGHRS, CDR2 YFSETQ. This CDR3 region has 14 residues. CDR3 amino acids: CASSLLLAMNEQYF. The CDR3 DNA reads TGCGCCAGCAGCTTGCTACTGGCTATGAATGAGCAGTACTTC.

This rearrangement joins TRBV19 to TRBJ2-7; D remains ambiguous. Germline V gene sequence: CDR1 LNHDA, CDR2 SQIVND (reference sequence). V lost 4 bases, J lost 3 bases, and 7 bases lay in between. This CDR3 is 12 amino acids long. The CDR3 coding sequence is TGTGCCAGTAGTAAGACGGACTACGAGCAGTACTTC. It codes for CASSKTDYEQYF. Looking up the rest from reference TRBV19 and TRBJ2-7 gives the full variable domain: DGGITQSPKYLFRKEGQNVTLSCEQNLNHDAMYWYRQDPGQGLRLIYYSQIVNDFQKGDIAEGYSVSREKKESFPLTVTSAQKNPTAFYLCASSKTDYEQYFGPGTRLTVT.

This clonotype came up many times. J is TRBJ2-7 and V is TRBV12-3 or TRBV12-4, with 11 bases identical to TRBD2. V shed 5 bases, J shed 4 bases, and the junction held 7 bases outside the gene matches. This CDR3 spans 15 amino acids. The CDR3 spells CASSPRLAGTYEQYF. The CDR3 DNA reads TGTGCCAGCAGTCCCAGACTAGCGGGAACTTACGAGCAGTACTTC.

This clonotype was seen only a few times. The J gene is TRBJ2-2, the V gene TRBV4-1; weak D call: TRBD1 (6 bases). V lost 0 bases and J lost 7, with 15 bases in between. CDR1 and CDR2 from the germline V gene are MGHRA and YSYEKL. This CDR3 spans 16 amino acids. Here the CDR3 reads CASSQDTRGKGGELFF. The CDR3 nucleotides read TGCGCCAGCAGCCAAGATACCAGGGGAAAAGGCGGGGAGCTGTTTTTT.

This clonotype was seen ten or more times. The chain employs TRBV7-9 and TRBJ1-2; D gene ambiguous. V lost 5 bases, J lost 4 bases, and 11 bases lay in between. From germline, CDR1 is SEHNR and CDR2 FQNEAQ (reference sequence). The CDR3 is 13 amino acids. The CDR3 DNA reads as TGTGCCAGCAGCCCCAGTGCGCGCTATGGCTACACCTTC. Protein product: CASSPSARYGYTF.

The CDR3: CASSPWSASNQPQHF. CDR3 nucleotide sequence: TGTGCCAGCAGTCCCTGGAGTGCTAGCAATCAGCCCCAGCATTTT. The chain is built from TRBV12-3 or TRBV12-4 and TRBJ1-5, with D unclear. The CDR3 has 15 amino acids. Between the trimmed V and J ends, which lost 5 bases and 0 bases, there was a span of 11 bases.

This clonotype has at least ten counts. The CDR3 DNA is TGTGCCAGCAGGCAACAGGAGGGGACTAGCGGGCTGATCACAGATACGCAGTATTTT. This sequence encodes CASRQQEGTSGLITDTQYF. This chain joins TRBV7-6 and TRBJ2-3; 12 bases map to TRBD2. The trim removed 6 bases at V and 2 bases at J, leaving 15 bases unmatched. Germline CDR1 reads SGHVS; CDR2 reads FNYEAQ. The CDR3 is 19 residues long.